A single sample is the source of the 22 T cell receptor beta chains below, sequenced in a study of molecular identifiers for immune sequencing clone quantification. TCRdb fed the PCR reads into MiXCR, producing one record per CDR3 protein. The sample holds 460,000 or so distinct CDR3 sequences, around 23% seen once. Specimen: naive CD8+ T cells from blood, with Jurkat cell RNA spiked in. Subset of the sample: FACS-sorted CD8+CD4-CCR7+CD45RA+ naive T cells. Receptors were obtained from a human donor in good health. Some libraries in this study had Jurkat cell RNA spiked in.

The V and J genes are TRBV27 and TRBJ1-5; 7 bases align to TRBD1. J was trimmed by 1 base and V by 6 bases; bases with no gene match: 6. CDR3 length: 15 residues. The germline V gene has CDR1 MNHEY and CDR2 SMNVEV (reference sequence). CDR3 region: CASRTQGQSNQPQHF. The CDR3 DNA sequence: TGTGCCAGCAGAACCCAGGGACAGAGCAATCAGCCCCAGCATTTT.

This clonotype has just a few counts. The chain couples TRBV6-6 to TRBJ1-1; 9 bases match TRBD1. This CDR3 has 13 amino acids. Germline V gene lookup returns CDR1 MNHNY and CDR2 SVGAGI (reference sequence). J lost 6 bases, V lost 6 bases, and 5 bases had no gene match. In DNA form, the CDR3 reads TGTGCCAGCAGGGACAGGGGTACCCCTGAAGCTTTCTTT. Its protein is CASRDRGTPEAFF.

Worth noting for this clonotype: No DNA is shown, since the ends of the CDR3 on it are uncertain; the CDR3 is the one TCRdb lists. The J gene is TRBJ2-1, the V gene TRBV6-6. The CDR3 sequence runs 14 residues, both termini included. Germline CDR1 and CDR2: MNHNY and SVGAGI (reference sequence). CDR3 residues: CASSSSDGYNEQYF.

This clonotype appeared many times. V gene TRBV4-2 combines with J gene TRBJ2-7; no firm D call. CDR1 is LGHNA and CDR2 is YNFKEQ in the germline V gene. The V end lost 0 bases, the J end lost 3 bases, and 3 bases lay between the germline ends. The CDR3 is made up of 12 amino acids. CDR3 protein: CASSQDNYEQYF. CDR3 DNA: TGTGCCAGCAGCCAAGATAACTACGAGCAGTACTTC.

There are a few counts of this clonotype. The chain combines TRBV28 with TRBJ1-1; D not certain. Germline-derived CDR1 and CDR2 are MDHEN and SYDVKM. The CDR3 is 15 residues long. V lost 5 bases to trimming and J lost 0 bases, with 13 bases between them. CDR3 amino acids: CASSALQNMNTEAFF. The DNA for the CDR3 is TGTGCCAGCAGTGCTTTACAGAACATGAACACTGAAGCTTTCTTT.

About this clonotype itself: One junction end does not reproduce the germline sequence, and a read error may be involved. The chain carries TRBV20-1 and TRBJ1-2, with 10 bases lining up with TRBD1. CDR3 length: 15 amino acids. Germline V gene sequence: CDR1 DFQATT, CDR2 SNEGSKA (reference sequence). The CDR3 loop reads CSARAPTGGNYGHTF. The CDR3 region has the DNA TGCAGTGCTCGTGCCCCGACAGGGGGCAACTATGGCCACACCTTC.

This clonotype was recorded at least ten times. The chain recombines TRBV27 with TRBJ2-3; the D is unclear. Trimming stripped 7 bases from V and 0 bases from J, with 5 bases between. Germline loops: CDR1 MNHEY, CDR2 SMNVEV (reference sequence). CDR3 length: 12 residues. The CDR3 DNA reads TGTGCCAGCAATACTAGCACAGATACGCAGTATTTT. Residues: CASNTSTDTQYF.

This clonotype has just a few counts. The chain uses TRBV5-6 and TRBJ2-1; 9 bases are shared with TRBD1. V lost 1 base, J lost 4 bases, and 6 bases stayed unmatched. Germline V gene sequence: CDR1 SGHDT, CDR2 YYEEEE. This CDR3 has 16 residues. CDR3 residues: CASSLRLGQGYNEQFF. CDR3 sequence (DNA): TGTGCCAGCAGCTTGAGGTTGGGACAGGGATACAATGAGCAGTTCTTC.

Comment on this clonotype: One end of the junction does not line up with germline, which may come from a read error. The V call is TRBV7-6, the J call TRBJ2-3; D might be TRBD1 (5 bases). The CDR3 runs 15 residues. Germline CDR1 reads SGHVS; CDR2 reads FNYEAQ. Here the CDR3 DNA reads TGTGCCAGCAGCTTTACCCCAGAGAGCACAGGTACGCAGTATTTT. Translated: CASSFTPESTGTQYF. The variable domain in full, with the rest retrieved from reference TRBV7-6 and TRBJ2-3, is GAGVSQSPRYKVTKRGQDVALRCDPISGHVSLYWYRQALGQGPEFLTYFNYEAQQDKSGLPNDRFSAERPEGSISTLTIQRTEQRDSAMYRCASSFTPESTGTQYFGPGTRLTVL.

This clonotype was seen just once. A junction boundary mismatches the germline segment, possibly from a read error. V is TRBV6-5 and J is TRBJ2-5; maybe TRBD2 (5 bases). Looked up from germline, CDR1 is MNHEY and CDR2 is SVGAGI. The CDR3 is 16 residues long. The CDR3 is CASSSIAGSYQVTQYF. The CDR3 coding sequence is TGTGCCAGCAGTTCCATTGCGGGCTCGTACCAAGTGACCCAGTACTTC.

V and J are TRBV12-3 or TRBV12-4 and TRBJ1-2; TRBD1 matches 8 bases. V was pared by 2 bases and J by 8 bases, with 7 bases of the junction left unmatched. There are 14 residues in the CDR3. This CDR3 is CASSLYEQGEGYTF. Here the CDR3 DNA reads TGTGCCAGCAGTTTATACGAACAGGGGGAAGGCTACACCTTC.

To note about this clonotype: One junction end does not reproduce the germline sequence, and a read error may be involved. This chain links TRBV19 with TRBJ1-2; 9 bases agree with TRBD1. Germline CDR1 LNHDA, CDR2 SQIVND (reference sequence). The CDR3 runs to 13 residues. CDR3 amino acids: CVSTPQGANGYTF. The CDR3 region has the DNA TGTGTCAGTACTCCACAGGGGGCAAATGGCTACACCTTC.

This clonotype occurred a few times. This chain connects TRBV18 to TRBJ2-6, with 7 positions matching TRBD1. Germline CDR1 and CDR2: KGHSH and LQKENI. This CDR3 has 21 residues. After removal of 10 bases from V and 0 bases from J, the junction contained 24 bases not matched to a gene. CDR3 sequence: CATDVWDSRKEEYSGANVLTF. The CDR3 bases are TGTGCCACCGATGTGTGGGACAGCAGAAAAGAAGAATACTCTGGGGCCAACGTCCTGACTTTC.

The CDR3 is CASSGRESYEQYF. CDR3 coding DNA: TGTGCCAGCAGTGGCAGGGAATCCTACGAGCAGTACTTC. This rearrangement joins TRBV7-9 to TRBJ2-7, with a weak D call TRBD1 (5 bases). Trimming left V 6 bases short and J 1 base short, with 10 bases between. Germline V gives CDR1 SEHNR, CDR2 FQNEAQ (reference sequence). CDR3 length: 13 amino acids.

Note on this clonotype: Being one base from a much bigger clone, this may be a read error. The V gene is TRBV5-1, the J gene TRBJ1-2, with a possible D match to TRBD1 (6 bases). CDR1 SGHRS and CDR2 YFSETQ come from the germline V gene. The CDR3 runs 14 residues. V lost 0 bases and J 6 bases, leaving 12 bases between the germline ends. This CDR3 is CASSLEPGHHGYTF. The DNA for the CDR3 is TGCGCCAGCAGCTTGGAACCGGGACACCATGGCTACACCTTC.

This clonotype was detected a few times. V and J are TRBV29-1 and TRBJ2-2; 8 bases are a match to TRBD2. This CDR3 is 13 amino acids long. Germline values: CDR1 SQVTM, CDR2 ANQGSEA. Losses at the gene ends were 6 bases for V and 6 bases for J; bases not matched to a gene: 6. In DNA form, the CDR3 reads TGCAGCGTCTACGACGGGAGGGCCGGGGAGCTGTTTTTT. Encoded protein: CSVYDGRAGELFF.

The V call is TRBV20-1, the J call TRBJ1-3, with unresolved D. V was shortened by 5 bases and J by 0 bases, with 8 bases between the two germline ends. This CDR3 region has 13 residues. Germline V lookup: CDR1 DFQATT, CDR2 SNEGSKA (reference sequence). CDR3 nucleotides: TGCAGTGCTTTTCCGATCTCTGGAAACACCATATATTTT. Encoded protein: CSAFPISGNTIYF.

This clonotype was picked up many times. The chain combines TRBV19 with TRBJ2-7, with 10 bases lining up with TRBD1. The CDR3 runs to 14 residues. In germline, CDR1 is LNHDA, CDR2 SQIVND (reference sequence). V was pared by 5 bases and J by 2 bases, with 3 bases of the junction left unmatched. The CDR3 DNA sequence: TGTGCCAGTAGTTGGGGGACAGGGGCCTACGAGCAGTACTTC. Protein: CASSWGTGAYEQYF.

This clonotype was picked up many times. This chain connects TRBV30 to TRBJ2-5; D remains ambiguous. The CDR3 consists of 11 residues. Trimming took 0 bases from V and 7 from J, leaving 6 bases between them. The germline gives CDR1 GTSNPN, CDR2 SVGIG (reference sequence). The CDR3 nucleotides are TGTGCCTGGAGTGTACTGGGGACCCAGTACTTC. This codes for CAWSVLGTQYF.

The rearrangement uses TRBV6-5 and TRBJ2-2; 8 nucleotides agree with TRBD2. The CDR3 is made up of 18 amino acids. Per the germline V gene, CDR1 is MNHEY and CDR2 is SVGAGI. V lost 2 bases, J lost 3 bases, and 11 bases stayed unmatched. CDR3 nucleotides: TGTGCCAGCAGTTACCAAAACCGGGGGGGGAGGGACACCGGGGAGCTGTTTTTT. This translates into CASSYQNRGGRDTGELFF.

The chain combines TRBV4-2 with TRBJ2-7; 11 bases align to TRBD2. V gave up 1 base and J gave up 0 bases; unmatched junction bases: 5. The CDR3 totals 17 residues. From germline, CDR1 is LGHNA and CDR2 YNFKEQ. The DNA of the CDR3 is TGTGCCAGCAGCCAAGTGACTAGCGGGGACAGCTCCTACGAGCAGTACTTC. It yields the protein CASSQVTSGDSSYEQYF.

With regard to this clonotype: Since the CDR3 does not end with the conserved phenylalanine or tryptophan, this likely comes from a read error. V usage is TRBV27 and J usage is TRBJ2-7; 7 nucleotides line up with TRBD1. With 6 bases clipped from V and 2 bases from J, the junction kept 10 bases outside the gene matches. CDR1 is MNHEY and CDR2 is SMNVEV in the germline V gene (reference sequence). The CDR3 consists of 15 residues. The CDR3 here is CASRYRGLGTYEQYY. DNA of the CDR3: TGTGCCAGCAGGTACAGGGGCCTAGGCACCTACGAGCAGTACTAC.